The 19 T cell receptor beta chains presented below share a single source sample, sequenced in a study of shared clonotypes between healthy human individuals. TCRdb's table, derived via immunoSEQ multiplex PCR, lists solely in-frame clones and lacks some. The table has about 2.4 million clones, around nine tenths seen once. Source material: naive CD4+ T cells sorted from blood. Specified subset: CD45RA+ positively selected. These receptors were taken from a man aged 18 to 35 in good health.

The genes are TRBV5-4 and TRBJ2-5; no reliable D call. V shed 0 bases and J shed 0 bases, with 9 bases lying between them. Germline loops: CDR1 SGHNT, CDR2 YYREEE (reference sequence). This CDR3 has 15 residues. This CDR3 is CASSLAGRDQETQYF. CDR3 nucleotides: TGTGCCAGCAGCTTGGCCGGTAGGGACCAAGAGACCCAGTACTTC.

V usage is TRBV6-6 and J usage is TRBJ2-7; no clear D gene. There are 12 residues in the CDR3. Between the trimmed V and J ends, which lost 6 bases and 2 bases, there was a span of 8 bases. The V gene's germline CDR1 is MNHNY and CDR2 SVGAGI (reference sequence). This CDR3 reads CASSQSPYEQYF. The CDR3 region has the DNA TGTGCCAGCAGCCAATCCCCCTACGAGCAGTACTTC.

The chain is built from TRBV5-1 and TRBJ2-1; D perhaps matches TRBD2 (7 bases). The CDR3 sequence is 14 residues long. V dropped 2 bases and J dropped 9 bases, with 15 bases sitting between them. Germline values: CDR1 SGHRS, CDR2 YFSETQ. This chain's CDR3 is CASSFDRSGGEQFF. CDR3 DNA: TGCGCCAGCAGCTTTGACAGGTCGGGGGGTGAGCAGTTCTTC.

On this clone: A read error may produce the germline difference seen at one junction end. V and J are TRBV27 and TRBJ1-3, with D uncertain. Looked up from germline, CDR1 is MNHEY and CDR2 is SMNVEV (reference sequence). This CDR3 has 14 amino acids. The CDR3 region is CASSLTGVRNAIYF. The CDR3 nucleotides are TGTGCCAGCAGTTTAACGGGAGTCAGAAACGCCATATATTTT.

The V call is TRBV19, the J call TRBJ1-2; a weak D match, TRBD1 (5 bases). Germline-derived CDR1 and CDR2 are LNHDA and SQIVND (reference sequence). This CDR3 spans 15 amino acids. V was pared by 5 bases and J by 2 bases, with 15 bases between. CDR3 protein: CASSPSGTLNYGYTF. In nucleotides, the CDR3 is TGTGCCAGTAGTCCTTCCGGGACGCTCAACTATGGCTACACCTTC.

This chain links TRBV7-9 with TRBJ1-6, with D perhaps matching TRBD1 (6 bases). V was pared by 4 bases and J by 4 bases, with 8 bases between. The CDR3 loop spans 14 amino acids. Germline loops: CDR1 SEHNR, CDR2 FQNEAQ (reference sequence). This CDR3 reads CASSYGQYNSPLHF. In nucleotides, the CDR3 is TGTGCCAGCAGCTACGGACAGTATAATTCACCCCTCCACTTT.

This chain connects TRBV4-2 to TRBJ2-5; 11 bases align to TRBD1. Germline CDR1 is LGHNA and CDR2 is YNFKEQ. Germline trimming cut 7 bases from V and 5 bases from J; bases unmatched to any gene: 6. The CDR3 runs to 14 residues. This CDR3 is CASNPGQGVETQYF. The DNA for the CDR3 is TGTGCCAGCAACCCGGGACAGGGGGTTGAGACCCAGTACTTC.

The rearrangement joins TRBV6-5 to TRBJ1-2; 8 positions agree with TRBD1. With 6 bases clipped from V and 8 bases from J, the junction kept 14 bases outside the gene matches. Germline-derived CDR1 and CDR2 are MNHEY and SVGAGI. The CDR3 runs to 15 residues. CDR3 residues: CASSFQQSGGVGYTF. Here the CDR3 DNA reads TGTGCCAGCAGCTTCCAACAATCAGGGGGCGTAGGCTACACCTTC.

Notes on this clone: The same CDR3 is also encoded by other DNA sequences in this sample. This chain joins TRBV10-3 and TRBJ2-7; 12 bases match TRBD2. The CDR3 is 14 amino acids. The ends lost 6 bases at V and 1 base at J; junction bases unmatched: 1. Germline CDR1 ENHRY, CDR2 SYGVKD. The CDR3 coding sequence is TGTGCCATCAGCCTAGCGGGAGGGTCCTACGAGCAGTACTTC. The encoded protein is CAISLAGGSYEQYF.

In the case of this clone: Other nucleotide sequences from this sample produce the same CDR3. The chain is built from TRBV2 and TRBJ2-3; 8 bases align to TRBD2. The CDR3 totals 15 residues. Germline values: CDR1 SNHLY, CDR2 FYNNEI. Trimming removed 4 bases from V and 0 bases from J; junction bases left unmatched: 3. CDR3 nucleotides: TGTGCCAGCAGTGGACAGCGGGGGAGCACAGATACGCAGTATTTT. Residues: CASSGQRGSTDTQYF. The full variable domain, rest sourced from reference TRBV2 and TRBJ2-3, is EPEVTQTPSHQVTQMGQEVILRCVPISNHLYFYWYRQILGQKVEFLVSFYNNEISEKSEIFDDQFSVERPDGSNFTLKIRSTKLEDSAMYFCASSGQRGSTDTQYFGPGTRLTVL.

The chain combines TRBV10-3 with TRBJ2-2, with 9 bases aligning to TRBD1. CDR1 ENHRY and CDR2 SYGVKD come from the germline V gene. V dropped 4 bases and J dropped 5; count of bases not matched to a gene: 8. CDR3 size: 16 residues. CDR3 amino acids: CAISATGGLTTGELFF. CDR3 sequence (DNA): TGTGCCATCAGTGCGACAGGGGGTTTGACAACCGGGGAGCTGTTTTTT.

The CDR3 is CASQLTGKWGEKLFF. The CDR3, as DNA: TGCGCCAGTCAACTTACAGGGAAGTGGGGTGAAAAACTGTTTTTT. The chain is built from TRBV10-2 and TRBJ1-4; the D gene is possibly TRBD1 (6 bases). Trimming removed 9 bases at V and 7 bases at J, with 21 bases between. CDR1 is WSHSY and CDR2 is SAAADI in the germline V gene. The CDR3 covers 15 residues.

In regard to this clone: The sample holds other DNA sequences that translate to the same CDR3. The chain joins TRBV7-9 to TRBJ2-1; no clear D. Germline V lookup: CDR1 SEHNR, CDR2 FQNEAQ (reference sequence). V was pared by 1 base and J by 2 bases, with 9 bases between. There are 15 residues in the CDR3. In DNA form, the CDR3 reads TGTGCCAGCAGCTTAGGGGGTGGGCCCTACAATGAGCAGTTCTTC. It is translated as CASSLGGGPYNEQFF.

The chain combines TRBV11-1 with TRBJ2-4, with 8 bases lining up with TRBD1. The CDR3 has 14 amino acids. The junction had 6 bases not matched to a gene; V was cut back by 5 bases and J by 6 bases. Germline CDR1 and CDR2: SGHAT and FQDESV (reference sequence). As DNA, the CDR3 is TGTGCCAGCAGCCCAGGGGGCCTGGGAAACATTCAGTACTTC. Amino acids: CASSPGGLGNIQYF.

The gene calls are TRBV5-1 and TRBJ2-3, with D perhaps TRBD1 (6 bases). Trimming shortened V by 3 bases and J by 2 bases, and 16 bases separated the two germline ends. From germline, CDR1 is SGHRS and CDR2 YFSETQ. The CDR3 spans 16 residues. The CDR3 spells CASSSSGDTTTDTQYF. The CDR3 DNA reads TGCGCCAGCAGCTCCTCCGGGGACACCACCACAGATACGCAGTATTTT.

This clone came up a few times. DNA of the CDR3: TGTGCCTGGAGTACAATGGTGAACACTGAAGCTTTCTTT. Amino acid sequence: CAWSTMVNTEAFF. V usage is TRBV30 and J usage is TRBJ1-1; no clear D. CDR1 GTSNPN and CDR2 SVGIG come from the germline V gene (reference sequence). Trimming left V 2 bases short and J 0 bases short, with 7 bases between. This CDR3 contains 13 residues. The whole variable domain, filled in from reference TRBV30 and TRBJ1-1, reads SQTIHQWPATLVQPVGSPLSLECTVEGTSNPNLYWYRQAAGRGLQLLFYSVGIGQISSEVPQNLSASRPQDRQFILSSKKLLLSDSGFYLCAWSTMVNTEAFFGQGTRLTVV.

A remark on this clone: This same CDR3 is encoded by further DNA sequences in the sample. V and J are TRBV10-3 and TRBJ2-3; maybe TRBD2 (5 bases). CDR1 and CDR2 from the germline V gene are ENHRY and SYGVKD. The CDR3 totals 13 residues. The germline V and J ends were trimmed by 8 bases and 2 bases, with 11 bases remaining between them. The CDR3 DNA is TGTGCCATCTCTGAGCGGAACACAGATACGCAGTATTTT. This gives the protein CAISERNTDTQYF.

In DNA, the CDR3 is TGTGCCAGCACCGGCGTCAGCGGGACCTCCAACTACGAGCAGTACTTC. It codes for CASTGVSGTSNYEQYF. V is TRBV25-1 and J is TRBJ2-7; 7 bases line up with TRBD2. V shed 7 bases and J 3 bases; nucleotides not matched to a gene: 15. The CDR3 spans 16 residues. Germline CDR1 MGHDK, CDR2 SYGVNS.

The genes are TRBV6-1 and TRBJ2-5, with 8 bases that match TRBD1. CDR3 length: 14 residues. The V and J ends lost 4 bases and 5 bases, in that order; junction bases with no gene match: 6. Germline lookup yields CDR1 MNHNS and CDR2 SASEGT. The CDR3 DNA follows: TGTGCCAGCAGTGCCCAGGGGGCATTGGAGACCCAGTACTTC. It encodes CASSAQGALETQYF.